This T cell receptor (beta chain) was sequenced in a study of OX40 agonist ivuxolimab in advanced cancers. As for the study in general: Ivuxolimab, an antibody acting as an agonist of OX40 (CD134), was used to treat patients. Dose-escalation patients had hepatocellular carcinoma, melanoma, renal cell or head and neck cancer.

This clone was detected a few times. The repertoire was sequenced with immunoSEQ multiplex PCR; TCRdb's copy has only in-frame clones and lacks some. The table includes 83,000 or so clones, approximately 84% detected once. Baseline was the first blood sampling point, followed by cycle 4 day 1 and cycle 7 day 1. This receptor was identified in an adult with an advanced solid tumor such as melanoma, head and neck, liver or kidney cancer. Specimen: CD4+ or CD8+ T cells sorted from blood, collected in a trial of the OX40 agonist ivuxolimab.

The CDR3 reads CASSLEGGTKAFF. The CDR3 coding sequence is TGTGCCAGCAGCTTAGAGGGGGGGACTAAAGCTTTCTTT. The V and J genes are TRBV7-9 and TRBJ1-1; D may be TRBD1 (6 bases). The germline V gene has CDR1 SEHNR and CDR2 FQNEAQ (reference sequence). This CDR3 spans 13 amino acids. V was trimmed by 1 base and J by 9 bases, leaving 12 bases between them. Full variable domain (rest looked up from reference TRBV7-9 and TRBJ1-1): DTGVSQNPRHKITKRGQNVTFRCDPISEHNRLYWYRQTLGQGPEFLTYFQNEAQLEKSRLLSDRFSAERPKGSFSTLEIQRTEQGDSAMYLCASSLEGGTKAFFGQGTRLTVV.